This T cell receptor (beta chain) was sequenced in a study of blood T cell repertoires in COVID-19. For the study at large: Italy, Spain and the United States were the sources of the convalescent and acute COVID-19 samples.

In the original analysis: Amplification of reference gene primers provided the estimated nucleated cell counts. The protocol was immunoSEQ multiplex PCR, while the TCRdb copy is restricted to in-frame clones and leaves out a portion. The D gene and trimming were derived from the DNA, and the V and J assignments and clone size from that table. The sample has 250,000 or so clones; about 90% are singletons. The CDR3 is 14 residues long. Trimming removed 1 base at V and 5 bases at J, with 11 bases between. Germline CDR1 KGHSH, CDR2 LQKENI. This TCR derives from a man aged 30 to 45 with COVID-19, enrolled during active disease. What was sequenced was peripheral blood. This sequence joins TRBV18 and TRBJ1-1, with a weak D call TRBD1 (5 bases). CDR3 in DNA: TGTGCCAGCTCACCACAGGGGATCGGGACTGAAGCTTTCTTT. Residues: CASSPQGIGTEAFF.